A selection of T cell receptor beta chains follows, all from one sample in a study of cytomegalovirus exposure and HLA in healthy donors. TCRdb's copy holds only in-frame clones and misses some; the assay was immunoSEQ multiplex PCR. The table has 140,000 to 150,000 clones, about 94% seen once. Material for sequencing was PBMCs. The receptors were gathered from a man between 18 and 29 years old in good health and CMV-seropositive. Both conserved end residues are part of each CDR3. D genes are given only for firm matches. Expanded clones are given a class, and other clones once, few, many or no size at all.

v_gene	j_gene	d_gene	abundance	CDR3nt	CDR3aa
TRBV5-4	TRBJ1-1	NA	once	TGTGCCACGACCGACTACACTGAAGCTTTCTTT	CATTDYTEAFF
TRBV9	TRBJ2-2	TRBD2	NA	TGTGCCAGCAGCATCCGAGCGGGAGTGGGGGTTGCCGGGGAGCTGTTTTTT	CASSIRAGVGVAGELFF
TRBV11-2	TRBJ2-1	NA	once	TGTGCCAGCAGCTTAGGTGAGGGGGGGACTTACAATGAGCAGTTCTTC	CASSLGEGGTYNEQFF
TRBV5-1	TRBJ2-7	TRBD1	NA	TGCGCCAGCAGCCTGGACAGGGCGTCCTACGAGCAGTACTTC	CASSLDRASYEQYF
TRBV13	TRBJ1-1	TRBD1	NA	TGTGCCAGCAGCTTAGACACCCTGATAGACAGGGGCTTGGATTGCACTGAAGCTTTCTTT	CASSLDTLIDRGLDCTEAFF
TRBV7-9	TRBJ1-2	NA	once	TGTGCCAGCGGGGAGGGGGGCGCTTATGGCTACACCTTC	CASGEGGAYGYTF
TRBV5-1	TRBJ2-5	NA	NA	TGCGCCAGCAGCTTGGCCTACCGGGAGACCCAGTACTTC	CASSLAYRETQYF
TRBV5-1	TRBJ2-3	TRBD1	NA	TGCGCCAGCAGCTGGACAGGGTCCGGCACAGATACGCAGTATTTT	CASSWTGSGTDTQYF
TRBV4-2	TRBJ1-6	NA	NA	TGTGCCAGCAGCCAAGAGTCAGGGTATTCACCCCTCCACTTT	CASSQESGYSPLHF
TRBV5-4	TRBJ2-1	TRBD2	once	TGTGCCAGCAGCCTGGGGCTTGGCGGGAGCTCCTACAATGAGCAGTTCTTC	CASSLGLGGSSYNEQFF
TRBV29-1	TRBJ2-5	TRBD1	NA	TGCAGCGTTGTTCCGGGACAGTCCCAAGAGACCCAGTACTTC	CSVVPGQSQETQYF
TRBV5-1	TRBJ2-6	NA	NA	TGCGCCAGCAGCGCAAACTTGAACTCTGGGGCCAACGTCCTGACTTTC	CASSANLNSGANVLTF
TRBV28	TRBJ1-4	NA	NA	TGTGCCAGCAGTTTGGGGCCGACTGAAAAACTGTTTTTT	CASSLGPTEKLFF
TRBV28	TRBJ2-1	NA	NA	TGTGCCAGCAGTTTATCGGGAACGTACAATGAGCAGTTCTTC	CASSLSGTYNEQFF
TRBV27	TRBJ2-7	NA	NA	TGTGCCAGCAGCCCGGACATGAAATACGAGCAGTACTTC	CASSPDMKYEQYF
TRBV7-9	TRBJ2-2	TRBD2	once	TGTGCCAGCAGCTGGAGACTAGCGGGCAACACCGGGGAGCTGTTTTTT	CASSWRLAGNTGELFF
TRBV29-1	TRBJ1-2	NA	NA	TGCAGCGTTGAAACGGAAAACGGGATTAACTATGGCTACACCTTC	CSVETENGINYGYTF
TRBV7-9	TRBJ1-5	TRBD1	NA	TGTGCCAGCAGGAGACCCGGGACAGGGGAAGATCAGCCCCAGCATTTT	CASRRPGTGEDQPQHF
TRBV4-1	TRBJ2-1	TRBD2	NA	TGCGCCAGCAGCCAAGGGTTAGGAGGAGCGGGAGTCGATGAGCAGTTCTTC	CASSQGLGGAGVDEQFF
TRBV5-1	TRBJ2-1	TRBD2	NA	TGCGCCAGCAGCCCCGGACTAGCGGACTACAATGAGCAGTTCTTC	CASSPGLADYNEQFF
TRBV2	TRBJ2-7	TRBD2	NA	TGTGCCAGCAGTGAGGCTGGGGGGGATAGTTACGAGCAGTACTTC	CASSEAGGDSYEQYF
TRBV28	TRBJ2-7	NA	NA	TGTGCCAGCAGTCCTCAGGGTTTTGGTGAGCAGTACTTC	CASSPQGFGEQYF
TRBV9	TRBJ2-7	NA	NA	TGTGCCAGCAGCATGGGACTCACAACCCCCTACGAGCAGTACTTC	CASSMGLTTPYEQYF
TRBV5-8	TRBJ1-2	NA	NA	TGTGCCAGCAGCTTAGCTGGATACAGGGACCCCCTGAAGGGTGGCTACACCTTC	CASSLAGYRDPLKGGYTF
TRBV7-2	TRBJ2-7	NA	NA	TGTGCCAGCAGCTTATGGCCACGGCTCGGGGAGCAGTACTTC	CASSLWPRLGEQYF
TRBV5-1	TRBJ2-1	TRBD1	once	TGCGCCAGCAGCGGCGGGACAGGGGGCATGGATGAGCAGTTCTTC	CASSGGTGGMDEQFF
TRBV7-9	TRBJ1-3	NA	NA	TGTGCCAGCAGCTTAGCCCCCAGCTCTGGAAACACCATATATTTT	CASSLAPSSGNTIYF
TRBV21-1	TRBJ2-7	NA	once	TGTGCCAGCAACCGAGGCTCTCACCGGGGAGCAGTTACCCACGAGCAGTACTTC	CASNRGSHRGAVTHEQYF
TRBV28	TRBJ2-7	NA	NA	TGTGCCAGCAGTCAAAGAACGGACAGATACGAGCAGTACTTC	CASSQRTDRYEQYF
TRBV18	TRBJ1-3	NA	NA	TGTGCCAGCTCCGGAGGAGGAAGGAACACCATATATTTT	CASSGGGRNTIYF
TRBV10-2	TRBJ1-6	NA	NA	TGCGCCAGCAGTGAGCGGCAGGGGAATTCACCCCTCCACTTT	CASSERQGNSPLHF
TRBV5-1	TRBJ1-1	NA	NA	TGCGCCAGCAGCTTGGCCTTGGGCATGAACACTGAAGCTTTCTTT	CASSLALGMNTEAFF
TRBV5-4	TRBJ2-5	TRBD2	NA	TGTGCCAGCAGCTTGGACCCAGCGGGAGAAGAGACCCAGTACTTC	CASSLDPAGEETQYF
TRBV11-2	TRBJ2-7	TRBD2	NA	TGTGCCAGCAGCTCTATAGCGGGAGTGCCGGACGAGCAGTACTTC	CASSSIAGVPDEQYF
TRBV5-1	TRBJ2-7	TRBD1	NA	TGCGCCAGCTCCGGGACAGGGGGCTACGAGCAGTACTTC	CASSGTGGYEQYF
TRBV28	TRBJ2-5	NA	NA	TGTGCCACTTCTAACTCCCTAGCGTCTCAAGAGACCCAGTACTTC	CATSNSLASQETQYF
TRBV5-1	TRBJ2-7	NA	NA	TGCGCCAGCAGCTTGGCCGGGACACCCACCTACGAGCAGTACTTC	CASSLAGTPTYEQYF
TRBV5-1	TRBJ2-1	TRBD2	NA	TGCGCCAGCAGCTTCCCTAGCGGGAGGGCTCGAGGAAATGAGCAGTTCTTC	CASSFPSGRARGNEQFF
TRBV6-6	TRBJ2-2	NA	once	TGTGCCAGCCGAGGGACTGAAGAGACCGGGGAGCTGTTTTTT	CASRGTEETGELFF
TRBV11-2	TRBJ2-1	TRBD2	NA	TGTGCCAGCAGCTTATATTTAGCGGGAGGGCCCGGCAATGAGCAGTTCTTC	CASSLYLAGGPGNEQFF